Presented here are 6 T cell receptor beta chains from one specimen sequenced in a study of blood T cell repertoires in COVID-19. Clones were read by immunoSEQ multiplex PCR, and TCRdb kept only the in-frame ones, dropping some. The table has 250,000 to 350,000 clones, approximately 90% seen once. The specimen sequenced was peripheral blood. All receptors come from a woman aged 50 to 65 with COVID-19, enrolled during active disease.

CDR3 residues: CASSVDMNYGYTF. CDR3 in DNA: TGTGCCAGCAGCGTAGACATGAACTATGGCTACACCTTC. The J gene is TRBJ1-2, the V gene TRBV9; no firm D call. The CDR3 totals 13 residues. Trimming took off 0 bases at V and 2 bases at J, with 5 bases between the two ends. Germline V gene data show CDR1 as SGDLS and CDR2 as YYNGEE.

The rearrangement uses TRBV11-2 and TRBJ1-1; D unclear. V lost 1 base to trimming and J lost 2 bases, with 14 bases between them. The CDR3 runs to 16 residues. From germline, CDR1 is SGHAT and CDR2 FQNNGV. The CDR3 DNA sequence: TGTGCCAGCAGCTTAGGTTACGGACTGATAAACACTGAAGCTTTCTTT. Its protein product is CASSLGYGLINTEAFF.

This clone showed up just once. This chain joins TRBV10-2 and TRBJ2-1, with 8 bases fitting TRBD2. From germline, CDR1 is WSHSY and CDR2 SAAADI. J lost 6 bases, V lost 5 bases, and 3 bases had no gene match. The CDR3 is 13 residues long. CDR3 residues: CASSRTSLNEQFF. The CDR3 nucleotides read TGCGCCAGCAGTAGGACTAGCCTCAATGAGCAGTTCTTC.

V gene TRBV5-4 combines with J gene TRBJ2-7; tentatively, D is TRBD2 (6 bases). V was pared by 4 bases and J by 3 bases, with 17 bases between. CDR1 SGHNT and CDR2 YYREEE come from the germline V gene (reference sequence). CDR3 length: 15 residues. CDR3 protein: CASSPPGTLLYEQYF. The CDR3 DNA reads TGTGCCAGCAGCCCTCCCGGGACTTTGCTCTACGAGCAGTACTTC. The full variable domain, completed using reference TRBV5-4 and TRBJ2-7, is ETGVTQSPTHLIKTRGQQVTLRCSSQSGHNTVSWYQQALGQGPQFIFQYYREEENGRGNFPPRFSGLQFPNYSSELNVNALELDDSALYLCASSPPGTLLYEQYFGPGTRLTVT.

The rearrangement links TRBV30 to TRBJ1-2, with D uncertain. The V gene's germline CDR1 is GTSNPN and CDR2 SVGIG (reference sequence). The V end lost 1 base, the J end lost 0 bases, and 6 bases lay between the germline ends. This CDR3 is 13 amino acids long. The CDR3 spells CAWSELSNYGYTF. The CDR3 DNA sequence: TGTGCCTGGAGTGAGCTCTCTAACTATGGCTACACCTTC.

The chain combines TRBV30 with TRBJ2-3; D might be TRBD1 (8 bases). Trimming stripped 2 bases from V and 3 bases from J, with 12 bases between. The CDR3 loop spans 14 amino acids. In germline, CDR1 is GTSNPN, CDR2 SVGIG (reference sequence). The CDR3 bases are TGTGCCTGGAGTCACAGGGGGGGGACAGATACGCAGTATTTT. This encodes CAWSHRGGTDTQYF.